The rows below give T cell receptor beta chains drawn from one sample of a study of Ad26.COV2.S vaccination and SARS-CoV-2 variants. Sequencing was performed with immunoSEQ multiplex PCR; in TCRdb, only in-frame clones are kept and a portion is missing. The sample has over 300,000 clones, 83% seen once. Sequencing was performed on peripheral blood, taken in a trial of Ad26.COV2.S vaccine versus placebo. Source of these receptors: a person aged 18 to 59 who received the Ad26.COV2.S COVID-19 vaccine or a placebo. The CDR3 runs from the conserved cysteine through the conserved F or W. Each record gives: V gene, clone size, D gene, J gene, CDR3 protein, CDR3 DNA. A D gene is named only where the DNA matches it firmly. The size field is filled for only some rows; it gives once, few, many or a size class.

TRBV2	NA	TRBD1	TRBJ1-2	CASTATGANYGYTF	TGTGCCAGCACTGCGACAGGGGCTAACTATGGCTACACCTTC
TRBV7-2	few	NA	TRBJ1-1	CASSRFPEAFF	TGTGCCAGCAGCCGTTTTCCCGAAGCTTTCTTT
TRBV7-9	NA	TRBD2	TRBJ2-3	CASSYVPGLAPVAQYF	TGTGCCAGCAGCTACGTCCCGGGACTAGCCCCAGTGGCGCAGTATTTT
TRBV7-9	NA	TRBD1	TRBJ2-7	CGTDRGLNEQYF	TGTGGTACGGACAGGGGATTGAACGAGCAGTACTTC
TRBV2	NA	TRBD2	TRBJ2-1	CASSGTSGGAFHEQFF	TGTGCCAGCAGCGGGACTAGCGGGGGGGCTTTTCATGAGCAGTTCTTC
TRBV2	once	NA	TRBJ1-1	CASSERTVNTEAFF	TGTGCCAGCAGTGAAAGGACGGTGAACACTGAAGCTTTCTTT
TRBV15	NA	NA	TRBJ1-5	CATSSRGRRDNQPQHF	TGTGCCACCAGCTCACGAGGGAGGAGGGACAATCAGCCCCAGCATTTT
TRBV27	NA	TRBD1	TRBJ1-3	CASSSDRAPGNTIYF	TGTGCCAGCAGCTCCGACAGGGCCCCTGGAAACACCATATATTTT
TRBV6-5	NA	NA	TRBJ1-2	CASSPQQRNYGYTF	TGTGCCAGCAGTCCACAACAGCGTAACTATGGCTACACCTTC
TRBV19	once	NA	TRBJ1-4	CASKPQGSATNEKLFF	TGTGCCAGTAAACCCCAGGGCTCTGCAACTAATGAAAAACTGTTTTTT
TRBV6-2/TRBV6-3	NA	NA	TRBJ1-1	CASSYSGGLNTEAFF	TGTGCCAGCAGTTACTCGGGCGGCTTGAACACTGAAGCTTTCTTT
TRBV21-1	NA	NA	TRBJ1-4	CASSKRVAGANEKLFF	TGTGCCAGCAGCAAAAGAGTTGCGGGGGCGAATGAAAAACTGTTTTTT
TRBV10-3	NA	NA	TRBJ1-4	CATLSTAGEEKLFF	TGTGCCACCTTAAGTACCGCAGGGGAGGAAAAACTGTTTTTT
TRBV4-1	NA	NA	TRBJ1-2	CASSQVQGSGYTF	TGCGCCAGCAGCCAAGTCCAGGGGTCCGGCTACACCTTC
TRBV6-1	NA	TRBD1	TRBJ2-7	CASSEGTGGWNEQYF	TGTGCCAGCAGTGAGGGGACAGGGGGTTGGAACGAGCAGTACTTC
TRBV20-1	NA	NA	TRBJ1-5	CSASGTDNQPQHF	TGCAGTGCTAGTGGCACAGACAATCAGCCCCAGCATTTT